Sequencing of this T cell receptor beta chain was carried out in a study of blood T cell repertoires in COVID-19. Overall study: Sites in the United States, Italy and Spain provided acute and convalescent COVID-19 samples. PBMCs, B-cell-depleted T cells, or T cells provided the cDNA or gDNA that made up the material.

Study processing details: Amplified reference gene primers provided the basis for estimating nucleated cell counts. Generated by immunoSEQ multiplex PCR, the TCRdb table keeps only in-frame clones and is missing some. The DNA gave D and trimming, while V, J and clone size come from that table. The sample includes 90,000 to 130,000 clones, 70% to 90% of them seen just once. Germline V lookup: CDR1 MNHNY, CDR2 SVGAGI (reference sequence). Germline trimming cut 5 bases from V and 5 bases from J; bases unmatched to any gene: 8. The CDR3 spans 14 residues. The genes are TRBV6-6 and TRBJ2-7; 8 nucleotides line up with TRBD1. This TCR was sampled from a middle-aged man with acute or convalescent COVID-19. The source material was peripheral blood. The CDR3 loop reads CASSPRGPWDEQYF. DNA for the CDR3: TGTGCCAGCAGTCCCAGGGGGCCCTGGGACGAGCAGTACTTC.